This record looks at one TCR beta chain sequence and its context. Individuals aged about 18 to 95 years were recruited from roughly 22 US areas. These data are taken from a study of blood T cell repertoires in COVID-19. Germline values: CDR1 SGHRS, CDR2 YFSETQ. This CDR3 region has 13 residues. V was trimmed by 4 bases and J by 4 bases, leaving 11 bases between them. TCRdb's table, derived via immunoSEQ multiplex PCR, lists solely in-frame clones and lacks some. The sample consists of roughly 290,000 clones, around 85% of them appearing once. This TCR was sampled from a woman in her forties who had recovered from COVID-19. The chain uses TRBV5-1 and TRBJ1-1; D is unresolved. Sequencing was done on a sample of PBMCs or T cells enriched from blood (not recorded which). Here the CDR3 reads CASSRILSTEAFF. In DNA form, the CDR3 reads TGCGCCAGCAGCCGAATATTGAGCACTGAAGCTTTCTTT.